This TCR beta chain was profiled in a study of STAT3 mutations in large granular lymphocyte leukemia (dated by TCRdb to about 2019). Turning to the overall study: Roughly half of the T-LGLL patients who were sequenced longitudinally carried canonical activating STAT3 mutations. More than half of T-LGLL patients received one or more immunosuppressive therapy regimens, with hematologic response in 40% of those treated. Patients with T-cell large granular lymphocyte leukemia underwent serial deep sequencing of TCRbeta CDR3 and STAT3 to reconstruct clonal hierarchy and dynamics. From an initial cohort of around 190 LGL patients, 15 to 20 representative T-LGLL cases were selected for longitudinal TCRbeta and STAT3 sequencing. As controls within the study, a couple of patients with natural killer LGL leukemia were also sequenced longitudinally. On average, sequencing was done at more than 3.5 time points per patient, with the number of samplings ranging from 2 to 8.

A word on this clone: Its binding antigen is unknown. Per-base quality was not reported, and no clone a single base away is much larger than it.

The CDR3 spans 15 residues, from the cysteine through the phenylalanine. CDR3 DNA only is kept here, 45 bases in frame from base 1. CDR1 ENHRY and CDR2 SYGVKD were looked up in the germline V gene. Cut back by 2 bases and 4 bases, the V and J ends lie 14 bases apart. The same DNA, extracted from blood mononuclear cells, served for both the TCR sequencing and the STAT3 sequencing. An Illumina MiSeq was used to sequence the TCRbeta libraries, yielding an average of approximately 43,000 productive templates per sample. TCRbeta CDR3 libraries were generated with the immunoSEQ assay using multiplex PCR amplification. Per the source publication's procedure: Following a previously defined approach, repertoire diversity was calculated, and values close to 0 point to extremely monoclonal samples. TCRdb limited this immuneACCESS table to in-frame rearrangements with V and J called. A share of clones is missing; checked studies link under half to unresolved V genes, and the rest is unexplained. The V and J calls and clone size are taken from that table; D and trimming were inferred from the DNA. A total of about 16,000 clones appear in this sample, 70% to 90% of them only once. Jointly, the top ten make up 8.6% of the sample.

Paper-wide results and their limitations: The linking of therapy response to changes in TCR clonal burden was complicated by variable intervals between samplings and differing treatment regimens. Because no samples were available when a clone first appeared, clonal expansion was inferred from samplings taken at other points. Dominant TCR clone burden was found to exceed STAT3 mutant burden in several patients, suggesting that STAT3 mutation arose secondarily within a pre-expanded clone. Since codominant clonotypes persisted in some patients, a small but highly pathogenic clone may have gone undetected. Every T-LGLL patient showed at least one immunodominant TCRbeta clonotype, and about half showed multiple immunodominant subclonotypes. TCR clonotype switching after therapy was observed in about 35% of the 18 patients, and all newly emerging clones were found to be STAT3 wild type.

The sequence came from a man aged 50-59 years with T-cell large granular lymphocyte leukemia. Some clones in this sample may be carry-over from other donors' samples. The age is the age at diagnosis. Source material: peripheral blood mononuclear cells. Here the chain combines TRBV10-3 and TRBJ2-5, with TRBD2 perhaps the D gene, on 5 matching bases. The CDR3 in this case is CAISEPSSLGETQYF. The DNA sequence follows: TGTGCCATCAGTGAGCCTAGCTCCCTAGGAGAGACCCAGTACTTC.